The rows below give T cell receptor beta chains drawn from one sample of a study of STAT5B mutations in CD4+ large granular lymphocyte leukemia. This table comes from immunoSEQ multiplex PCR, and its TCRdb copy is limited to in-frame clones, with some not included. The table shows around 50,000 clones, with approximately 83% occurring only once. The source material was CD4+ T cells from blood buffy coats. Receptors originate from a human donor in good health. CDR3s include the opening cysteine and the closing phenylalanine or tryptophan. Clone size appears in some rows only: once, few, many, or a class for an expanded clone.

J | V | size | CDR3
TRBJ2-1 | TRBV6-5 | - | CASSYTSGVYNEQFF
TRBJ1-2 | TRBV18 | - | CASSPPDTGGAYGYTF
TRBJ2-3 | TRBV19 | - | CASRPMGTGSTDTQYF
TRBJ1-2 | TRBV7-9 | - | CASSLVSGNYGYTF
TRBJ2-2 | TRBV5-4 | - | CASSYGGIPGELFF
TRBJ1-1 | TRBV6-1 | - | CASSLTGLTEAFF
TRBJ1-1 | TRBV5-6 | - | CASSSDRARGAFF
TRBJ2-5 | TRBV10-3 | - | CAISPIGGEETQYF
TRBJ2-3 | TRBV5-1 | - | CASAGGFSLSGGTDTQYF
TRBJ2-1 | TRBV10-2 | once | CASTAGRGYNEQFF
TRBJ2-5 | TRBV5-1 | - | CASSLEGGPGKTQYF
TRBJ1-1 | TRBV6-5 | - | CASSYSNSNTEAFF
TRBJ2-7 | TRBV5-1 | - | CASSSLAGSYEQYF
TRBJ2-2 | TRBV15 | - | CATSRYSGTVVGELFF
TRBJ2-3 | TRBV5-8 | - | CASSLVTSGLSTDTQYF
TRBJ2-3 | TRBV7-7 | - | CASSLGGALTDTQYF
TRBJ1-2 | TRBV28 | - | CASSTGEGWTHYGYTF
TRBJ2-3 | TRBV5-1 | - | CASSPDFTDTQYF